These 21 T cell receptor beta chains share one sample of origin, sequenced in a study of OX40 agonist ivuxolimab in advanced cancers. Generated by immunoSEQ multiplex PCR, the TCRdb table keeps only in-frame clones and is missing some. The table lists over 20,000 clones, 85% of them singletons. The source was CD4+ or CD8+ T cells sorted from blood, collected in a trial of the OX40 agonist ivuxolimab. These receptors were taken from an adult with an advanced solid tumor such as melanoma, head and neck, liver or kidney cancer.

This clone was seen more than once but under ten times. The chain is built from TRBV5-1 and TRBJ1-1; maybe TRBD1 (6 bases). CDR1 is SGHRS and CDR2 is YFSETQ in the germline V gene. V shed 1 base and J shed 6 bases, with 16 bases lying between them. CDR3 length equals 15 residues. DNA of the CDR3: TGCGCCAGCAGCTTGTTCACTGGGGGGACATCTGAAGCTTTCTTT. Amino acid sequence: CASSLFTGGTSEAFF.

The chain uses TRBV5-6 and TRBJ2-7; TRBD1 aligns across 8 bases. CDR3 size: 13 residues. Per the germline V gene, CDR1 is SGHDT and CDR2 is YYEEEE. Germline trimming cut 4 bases from V and 3 bases from J; bases unmatched to any gene: 3. The CDR3 DNA reads as TGTGCCAGCAGCAGGACAGGGATCTACGAGCAGTACTTC. Amino acid sequence: CASSRTGIYEQYF.

This clone was recorded a few times. This chain links TRBV7-8 with TRBJ1-4, with D hard to call. CDR1 and CDR2 from the germline V gene are SGHVS and FQNEAQ. The CDR3 has 13 amino acids. The germline V and J ends were trimmed by 5 bases and 8 bases, with 12 bases remaining between them. The CDR3 DNA is TGTGCCAGCAGCCGTATCCTGGACGAAAAACTGTTTTTT. Translated, it gives CASSRILDEKLFF.

This rearrangement joins TRBV9 to TRBJ2-7, with D tentatively TRBD2 (6 bases). Trimming removed 0 bases at V and 0 bases at J, with 7 bases between. Germline CDR1 and CDR2: SGDLS and YYNGEE. The CDR3 runs 14 residues. The CDR3 loop reads CASSVGGLSYEQYF. The DNA of the CDR3 is TGTGCCAGCAGCGTAGGGGGACTCTCCTACGAGCAGTACTTC. The full variable domain, with the rest looked up from reference TRBV9 and TRBJ2-7, is DSGVTQTPKHLITATGQRVTLRCSPRSGDLSVYWYQQSLDQGLQFLIQYYNGEERAKGNILERFSAQQFPDLHSELNLSSLELGDSALYFCASSVGGLSYEQYFGPGTRLTVT.

V and J are TRBV4-2 and TRBJ1-4, with D tentatively TRBD1 (5 bases). Germline V lookup: CDR1 LGHNA, CDR2 YNFKEQ. The V and J ends lost 3 bases and 6 bases respectively, with 17 bases between them. The CDR3 has 16 residues. In DNA, the CDR3 is TGTGCCAGCAGCCATGCCACACGGGGCGCGGATGAAAAACTGTTTTTT. Encoded protein: CASSHATRGADEKLFF.

This chain uses TRBV19 with TRBJ1-1; D possibly corresponds to TRBD1 (5 bases). The V gene lost 6 bases and the J gene lost 6 bases, with 11 bases spanning the gap. This CDR3 is built from 12 residues. CDR1 is LNHDA, CDR2 SQIVND, per germline (reference sequence). This CDR3 is CASSRDPPEAFF. DNA of the CDR3: TGTGCCAGTAGCCGGGACCCCCCTGAAGCTTTCTTT. The full variable domain, in which reference TRBV19 and TRBJ1-1 provide the parts outside the CDR3, is DGGITQSPKYLFRKEGQNVTLSCEQNLNHDAMYWYRQDPGQGLRLIYYSQIVNDFQKGDIAEGYSVSREKKESFPLTVTSAQKNPTAFYLCASSRDPPEAFFGQGTRLTVV.

V gene TRBV30 combines with J gene TRBJ1-2, with D possibly being TRBD1 (5 bases). Germline CDR1 is GTSNPN and CDR2 is SVGIG (reference sequence). Trimming left V 4 bases short and J 5 bases short, with 14 bases between. The CDR3 is made up of 13 amino acids. The CDR3 protein is CAWTLWGVYGYTF. The CDR3 bases are TGTGCCTGGACTCTGTGGGGGGTTTATGGCTACACCTTC.

This chain links TRBV5-6 with TRBJ1-3, with 9 bases aligning to TRBD1. Trimming cost V 3 bases and J 2 bases; bases outside gene matches: 0. Germline assignment: CDR1 SGHDT and CDR2 YYEEEE. The CDR3 has 14 residues. The CDR3 region is CASSWDRAGNTIYF. For the CDR3, the DNA is TGTGCCAGCAGCTGGGACAGGGCTGGAAACACCATATATTTT.

V gene TRBV5-1 combines with J gene TRBJ2-5, with D possibly being TRBD1 (6 bases). CDR3 size: 15 residues. V lost 5 bases and J 5 bases, leaving 19 bases between the germline ends. Per germline, CDR1 SGHRS and CDR2 YFSETQ. CDR3 protein: CASSPGASLRETQYF. CDR3 coding DNA: TGCGCCAGCAGTCCAGGGGCCAGCCTTCGTGAGACCCAGTACTTC.

The V call is TRBV2, the J call TRBJ1-2; D not resolved. This CDR3 is 13 amino acids long. Germline values: CDR1 SNHLY, CDR2 FYNNEI. Between the trimmed V and J ends, which lost 4 bases and 2 bases, there was a span of 8 bases. The CDR3 region has the DNA TGTGCCAGCAGTGGAACGCCAAACTATGGCTACACCTTC. Translation gives CASSGTPNYGYTF.

The chain links TRBV4-1 to TRBJ2-7; D ambiguous. The CDR3 contains 15 residues. Germline V gene lookup returns CDR1 MGHRA and CDR2 YSYEKL. Trimming took 0 bases from V and 2 from J, leaving 11 bases between them. The CDR3 region is CASSQEGLVPYEQYF. The CDR3 coding sequence is TGCGCCAGCAGCCAAGAAGGTTTGGTGCCCTACGAGCAGTACTTC.

This clone was seen once. The rearrangement joins TRBV6-5 to TRBJ2-7; TRBD2 might be the D (5 bases). The CDR3 is made up of 15 amino acids. The ends were cut back, 3 bases at V and 0 bases at J, with 12 bases in the middle. CDR1 is MNHEY and CDR2 is SVGAGI in the germline V gene. For the CDR3, the DNA is TGTGCCAGCAGTTATTCCGGACTCAGCTCCTACGAGCAGTACTTC. It yields the protein CASSYSGLSSYEQYF.

The rearrangement links TRBV7-9 to TRBJ2-5, with D tentatively TRBD2 (8 bases). This CDR3 region has 15 residues. Germline lookup yields CDR1 SEHNR and CDR2 FQNEAQ (reference sequence). Trimming pared 7 bases from V and 5 bases from J, leaving 20 bases between. The CDR3: CASTFSGSRGETQYF. CDR3 coding DNA: TGTGCCAGCACCTTCAGCGGGAGCAGGGGGGAGACCCAGTACTTC.

V is TRBV7-8 and J is TRBJ2-7; a weak D match, TRBD2 (6 bases). The V end was cut by 5 bases, the J end by 6 bases, with 20 bases between. CDR3 length: 15 amino acids. CDR1 SGHVS and CDR2 FQNEAQ come from the germline V gene. The CDR3 protein is CASSPEVTWGGEQYF. The CDR3 nucleotides are TGTGCCAGCAGCCCAGAGGTCACTTGGGGAGGCGAGCAGTACTTC.

The chain uses TRBV7-9 and TRBJ2-7; unclear D gene. This CDR3 region has 13 residues. Trimming stripped 4 bases from V and 4 bases from J, with 11 bases between. CDR1 and CDR2 (germline): SEHNR, FQNEAQ (reference sequence). CDR3 nucleotide sequence: TGTGCCAGCAGCTCGGAGCTCGATTACGAGCAGTACTTC. Translating it yields CASSSELDYEQYF.

The genes are TRBV7-8 and TRBJ2-5, with 7 positions matching TRBD1. The CDR3 has 13 amino acids. The ends lost 4 bases at V and 4 bases at J; junction bases unmatched: 3. Germline V gene data show CDR1 as SGHVS and CDR2 as FQNEAQ. CDR3 in amino acids: CASSSTGLETQYF. The CDR3 DNA follows: TGTGCCAGCAGCTCGACAGGGTTAGAGACCCAGTACTTC.

The chain carries TRBV14 and TRBJ1-2; 12 positions agree with TRBD1. Germline V gene lookup returns CDR1 SGHDN and CDR2 FVKESK. V lost 0 bases, J lost 6 bases, and 5 bases stayed unmatched. The CDR3 is made up of 16 amino acids. The DNA for the CDR3 is TGTGCCAGCAGCCAAGAGTCGGGACAGGGGGCAAATGGCTACACCTTC. This codes for CASSQESGQGANGYTF.

This clone has only one observation. The chain is built from TRBV7-2 and TRBJ2-1; TRBD1 aligns across 10 bases. The CDR3 sequence is 15 residues long. Germline loops: CDR1 SGHTA, CDR2 FQGNSA. Losses at the gene ends were 4 bases for V and 2 bases for J; bases not matched to a gene: 2. The CDR3: CASSWTGGTYNEQFF. CDR3 sequence (DNA): TGTGCCAGCAGCTGGACAGGGGGTACCTACAATGAGCAGTTCTTC. Looking up the rest from reference TRBV7-2 and TRBJ2-1 gives the full variable domain: GAGVSQSPSNKVTEKGKDVELRCDPISGHTALYWYRQSLGQGLEFLIYFQGNSAPDKSGLPSDRFSAERTGGSVSTLTIQRTQQEDSAVYLCASSWTGGTYNEQFFGPGTRLTVL.

The V gene is TRBV6-4, the J gene TRBJ2-7, with D unclear. Germline loops: CDR1 MRHNA, CDR2 SNTAGT. The CDR3 contains 12 residues. V was shortened by 0 bases and J by 6 bases, with 6 bases between the two germline ends. The CDR3 reads CASSDSTGEQYF. The CDR3 nucleotides are TGTGCCAGCAGTGACTCGACGGGCGAGCAGTACTTC.

This clone was seen once. V is TRBV27 and J is TRBJ2-1; the match to TRBD2 covers 13 bases. CDR1 is MNHEY, CDR2 SMNVEV, per germline (reference sequence). The CDR3 spans 14 residues. After removal of 6 bases from V and 8 bases from J, the junction contained 4 bases not matched to a gene. CDR3 sequence reads: CASRPGLAGHEQFF. Written as DNA, the CDR3 is TGTGCCAGCAGACCGGGACTAGCGGGACATGAGCAGTTCTTC.

The chain links TRBV19 to TRBJ2-1; D is perhaps TRBD1 or TRBD2 (5 bases each). Germline-derived CDR1 and CDR2 are LNHDA and SQIVND (reference sequence). The CDR3 sequence is 15 residues long. Trimming removed 5 bases from V and 1 base from J, with 12 bases in between. The CDR3 DNA reads as TGTGCCAGTAGTCCCGGGACGCCTTCCTACAATGAGCAGTTCTTC. This codes for CASSPGTPSYNEQFF.